Below, 28 T cell receptor beta chains from the same sample are listed, as sequenced in a study of vaccination and CD4 T cells after COVID-19. The antigens for these receptors are not known. The Oncomine TCR Beta short-read assay was applied to DNA of cultured CD4+ T cells. In TCRdb, the PCR reads were re-called with MiXCR into one record per CDR3 protein. The repertoire includes 20,000 to 25,000 distinct CDR3 sequences, roughly three fifths of them detected once, and about 14% sits in the top ten. Treatment given: approximately 10-day PBMC culture with coronavirus spike peptide pools or control peptides (ViraFEST assay). Sequenced material: CD4+ T cells from blood, cultured in vitro, taken after SARS-CoV-2 vaccination. These receptors all stem from a human donor who received a COVID-19 vaccine.

The chain carries TRBV6-1 and TRBJ1-6; tentatively, D is TRBD1 (6 bases). V was shortened by 8 bases and J by 4 bases, with 18 bases between the two germline ends. From germline, CDR1 is MNHNS and CDR2 SASEGT. This CDR3 has 16 residues. Here the CDR3 reads CASGLGGGLYNSPLHF. The CDR3 DNA reads as TGTGCCAGCGGTCTTGGAGGGGGTTTATATAATTCACCCCTCCACTTT.

The gene calls are TRBV2 and TRBJ2-4; D is undetermined. This CDR3 spans 13 amino acids. Trimming pared 6 bases from V and 0 bases from J, leaving 6 bases between. The germline CDR1 and CDR2 sequences are SNHLY and FYNNEI. The CDR3 loop reads CASRALAKNIQYF. CDR3 bases: TGTGCCAGCAGAGCGCTAGCCAAAAACATTCAGTACTTC.

The chain links TRBV5-4 to TRBJ2-7; 10 bases fit TRBD1. The germline gives CDR1 SGHNT, CDR2 YYREEE (reference sequence). Germline trimming cut 0 bases from V and 0 bases from J; bases unmatched to any gene: 12. The CDR3 loop spans 19 amino acids. The CDR3 sequence is CASSLDPGTGAISSYEQYF. Here the CDR3 DNA reads TGTGCCAGCAGCTTGGATCCCGGGACAGGGGCCATCAGCTCCTACGAGCAGTACTTC. Variable domain in full (rest from reference TRBV5-4 and TRBJ2-7): ETGVTQSPTHLIKTRGQQVTLRCSSQSGHNTVSWYQQALGQGPQFIFQYYREEENGRGNFPPRFSGLQFPNYSSELNVNALELDDSALYLCASSLDPGTGAISSYEQYFGPGTRLTVT.

In its sample, this clonotype was seen a few times. This chain links TRBV7-9 with TRBJ2-3; D may be TRBD1 (6 bases). CDR3 length: 14 residues. Germline CDR1 is SEHNR and CDR2 is FQNEAQ (reference sequence). Between the trimmed V and J ends, which lost 3 bases and 2 bases, there was a span of 9 bases. CDR3 amino acids: CASSLGHHTDTQYF. In DNA, the CDR3 is TGTGCCAGCAGCTTGGGACACCACACAGATACGCAGTATTTT.

The DNA for the CDR3 is TGCAGTGGGGGTCACAGGGGGGACAGCACTGAAGCTTTCTTT. Translating it yields CSGGHRGDSTEAFF. The chain employs TRBV20-1 and TRBJ1-1, with TRBD1 identical over 8 bases. The CDR3 loop spans 14 amino acids. The V and J ends lost 7 bases and 4 bases, in that order; junction bases with no gene match: 11. Germline CDR1 and CDR2: DFQATT and SNEGSKA (reference sequence).

The rearrangement links TRBV21-1 to TRBJ2-1; the table's D call, TRBD1, was not checked against the DNA. TRBV21-1 is a listed pseudogene. The CDR3 is made up of 13 amino acids. In nucleotides, the CDR3 is TGTGCCAGCAGCAAATTTGGTCAGGGTGAGCAGTTCTTC. Protein: CASSKFGQGEQFF.

The J gene is TRBJ1-3, the V gene TRBV19, with 7 nucleotides matching TRBD1. Unmatched junction bases numbered 5, after V lost 3 bases and J lost 0 bases. Germline V lookup: CDR1 LNHDA, CDR2 SQIVND (reference sequence). This CDR3 is 16 amino acids long. The CDR3 DNA is TGTGCCAGTAGTATCGAGGGACAGAACTCTGGAAACACCATATATTTT. Translating gives CASSIEGQNSGNTIYF.

The chain joins TRBV20-1 to TRBJ1-1, with unresolved D. The germline CDR1 and CDR2 sequences are DFQATT and SNEGSKA (reference sequence). This CDR3 region has 13 residues. CDR3 bases: TGCAGCTTTGCTAGGACGGCGAACACTGAAGCTTTCTTT. Its translation is CSFARTANTEAFF.

This chain uses TRBV6-5 with TRBJ2-7; TRBD1 matches 7 bases. Germline assignment: CDR1 MNHEY and CDR2 SVGAGI. CDR3 length: 15 amino acids. J gave up 4 bases and V 2 bases, and 8 bases lay outside the gene matches. CDR3 loop: CASSYPGQKQYEQYF. CDR3 coding DNA: TGTGCCAGCAGTTACCCGGGACAGAAGCAATACGAGCAGTACTTC.

V gene TRBV14 combines with J gene TRBJ2-3, with D unresolved. In germline, CDR1 is SGHDN, CDR2 FVKESK. Trimming left V 1 base short and J 0 bases short, with 11 bases between. The CDR3 sequence is 16 residues long. DNA for the CDR3: TGTGCCAGCAGCCAAGCACGAAGAGCTAGCACAGATACGCAGTATTTT. Its translation: CASSQARRASTDTQYF.

The V call is TRBV5-4, the J call TRBJ1-1; TRBD1 matches at 7 bases. The CDR3 has 14 amino acids. The germline CDR1 and CDR2 sequences are SGHNT and YYREEE (reference sequence). Trimming removed 5 bases from V and 0 bases from J; junction bases left unmatched: 4. CDR3 residues: CASRPGTVNTEAFF. Written as DNA, the CDR3 is TGTGCCAGCAGGCCCGGGACAGTGAACACTGAAGCTTTCTTT. Looking up the rest from reference TRBV5-4 and TRBJ1-1 gives the full variable domain: ETGVTQSPTHLIKTRGQQVTLRCSSQSGHNTVSWYQQALGQGPQFIFQYYREEENGRGNFPPRFSGLQFPNYSSELNVNALELDDSALYLCASRPGTVNTEAFFGQGTRLTVV.

This clonotype was observed a single time. The rearrangement uses TRBV2 and TRBJ1-6; D is unresolved. V was shortened by 3 bases and J by 9 bases, with 9 bases between the two germline ends. The CDR3 consists of 13 residues. The germline gives CDR1 SNHLY, CDR2 FYNNEI. The CDR3 DNA follows: TGTGCCAGCAGTGAGACATTATTTTCACCCCTCCACTTT. Residues: CASSETLFSPLHF.

The chain recombines TRBV12-3 or TRBV12-4 with TRBJ2-6; D possibly matches TRBD1 or TRBD2 (5 bases each). Trimming cost V 1 base and J 4 bases, with 11 bases left between them. This CDR3 has 16 residues. DNA for the CDR3: TGTGCCAGCAGTTTAGATTGGGGGACGGGGGCCAACGTCCTGACTTTC. Translation: CASSLDWGTGANVLTF.

The chain recombines TRBV7-2 with TRBJ1-1; no clear D gene. The length of the CDR3 is 12 residues. Germline V CDR1 and CDR2: SGHTA, FQGNSA. V dropped 5 bases and J dropped 7 bases, with 11 bases sitting between them. Here the CDR3 DNA reads TGTGCCAGCAGCCATAGTGAGGATGAAGCTTTCTTT. It specifies CASSHSEDEAFF.

This clonotype was picked up a small number of times. The V call is TRBV5-4, the J call TRBJ2-1; perhaps D is TRBD1 or TRBD2 (5 bases each). Germline V lookup: CDR1 SGHNT, CDR2 YYREEE (reference sequence). V was pared by 0 bases and J by 10 bases, with 17 bases between. The CDR3 covers 15 residues. The CDR3 sequence: CASSLAGDQLREQFF. The CDR3 DNA is TGTGCCAGCAGCTTGGCTGGGGACCAACTCCGGGAGCAGTTCTTC.

This rearrangement joins TRBV20-1 to TRBJ2-5, with TRBD2 identical over 8 bases. The CDR3 covers 16 residues. Germline-derived CDR1 and CDR2 are DFQATT and SNEGSKA (reference sequence). The ends lost 3 bases at V and 5 bases at J; junction bases unmatched: 14. The CDR3 reads CSARVAGTSIRETQYF. The CDR3 DNA is TGCAGTGCTAGGGTAGCGGGGACCTCAATCCGGGAGACCCAGTACTTC.

The chain combines TRBV5-1 with TRBJ2-3; 9 bases line up with TRBD1. The CDR3 sequence is 15 residues long. Losses at the gene ends were 4 bases for V and 1 base for J; bases not matched to a gene: 4. Looked up from germline, CDR1 is SGHRS and CDR2 is YFSETQ. CDR3 protein: CASSGDRARTDTQYF. CDR3 in DNA: TGCGCCAGCAGCGGGGACAGGGCCCGCACAGATACGCAGTATTTT.

The chain couples TRBV25-1 to TRBJ1-2, with TRBD1 matching 7 bases. J lost 4 bases, V lost 6 bases, and 5 bases had no gene match. CDR3 length: 13 amino acids. Germline-derived CDR1 and CDR2 are MGHDK and SYGVNS. DNA for the CDR3: TGTGCCAGCAGCGACAGGGAGCTCTATGGCTACACCTTC. The encoded protein is CASSDRELYGYTF.

V is TRBV11-2 and J is TRBJ1-3; no definite D call. Trimming removed 3 bases from V and 7 bases from J, with 13 bases in between. This CDR3 comprises 14 residues. Germline CDR1 and CDR2: SGHAT and FQNNGV. The CDR3, as DNA: TGTGCCAGCAGCTTCGACGCGGCCGGGAACACCATATATTTT. As protein: CASSFDAAGNTIYF.

The chain has TRBV20-1 and TRBJ1-3; D may be TRBD1 (6 bases). Trimming removed 5 bases from V and 2 bases from J, with 10 bases in between. Germline V CDR1 and CDR2: DFQATT, SNEGSKA (reference sequence). This CDR3 is 13 amino acids long. This chain's CDR3 is CSAARGTGNTIYF. In DNA form, the CDR3 reads TGCAGTGCTGCGAGGGGGACTGGAAACACCATATATTTT.

The V and J genes are TRBV25-1 and TRBJ2-5, with 11 bases identical to TRBD2. The CDR3 sequence is 16 residues long. In germline, CDR1 is MGHDK, CDR2 SYGVNS. V lost 4 bases, J lost 2 bases, and 6 bases stayed unmatched. The CDR3 spells CASSGRASGGQETQYF. The DNA for the CDR3 is TGTGCCAGCAGTGGAAGGGCTAGCGGGGGGCAAGAGACCCAGTACTTC.

V is TRBV7-2 and J is TRBJ1-6; 7 nucleotides agree with TRBD1. The CDR3 is made up of 15 amino acids. V lost 6 bases to trimming and J lost 7 bases; unmatched junction nucleotides: 9. Germline V CDR1 and CDR2: SGHTA, FQGNSA. In DNA, the CDR3 is TGTGCCAGCAGGTCACCGGGACAGCGAAATTCACCCCTCCACTTT. This encodes CASRSPGQRNSPLHF. The entire variable domain, with the rest obtained from reference TRBV7-2 and TRBJ1-6, is as follows: GAGVSQSPSNKVTEKGKDVELRCDPISGHTALYWYRQSLGQGLEFLIYFQGNSAPDKSGLPSDRFSAERTGGSVSTLTIQRTQQEDSAVYLCASRSPGQRNSPLHFGNGTRLTVT.

J is TRBJ1-6 and V is TRBV6-1; maybe TRBD1 (5 bases). V lost 7 bases to trimming and J lost 7 bases, with 20 bases between them. Germline V gives CDR1 MNHNS, CDR2 SASEGT. The CDR3 totals 16 residues. CDR3 region: CASTGDGQRGNSPLHF. CDR3 nucleotides: TGTGCCAGCACCGGGGACGGCCAGCGGGGAAATTCACCCCTCCACTTT.

The chain employs TRBV6-5 and TRBJ1-4; a possible D gene is TRBD1 (5 bases). The V gene lost 2 bases and the J gene lost 11 bases, with 18 bases spanning the gap. Germline V gene data show CDR1 as MNHEY and CDR2 as SVGAGI. The CDR3 length is 15 residues. CDR3 region: CASSYQGIQILKLFF. The CDR3 DNA is TGTGCCAGCAGTTACCAGGGCATCCAAATCCTGAAACTGTTTTTT.

CDR3 DNA sequence: TGTGCCATCAGTGGACTACAGGGGGCTGCCCACACCGGGGAGCTGTTTTTT. This sequence encodes CAISGLQGAAHTGELFF. This sequence joins TRBV10-3 and TRBJ2-2; 9 positions agree with TRBD1. Germline V gives CDR1 ENHRY, CDR2 SYGVKD. J was trimmed by 3 bases and V by 4 bases; bases with no gene match: 9. This CDR3 region has 17 residues.

In this sample, this clonotype turned up a few times. V and J are TRBV6-2 or TRBV6-3 and TRBJ2-3, with TRBD2 matching 8 bases. CDR1 is MNHEY, CDR2 SVGEGT, per germline. The CDR3 is 15 residues long. The V segment lost 3 bases and the J segment 4 bases; nucleotides outside the gene matches: 6. The CDR3 loop is CASSYSSGESDTQYF. CDR3 sequence (DNA): TGTGCCAGCAGTTATAGTAGCGGGGAATCAGATACGCAGTATTTT.

The genes are TRBV6-4 and TRBJ2-3, with D perhaps matching TRBD1 or TRBD2 (5 bases each). The CDR3 runs to 13 residues. Trimming took off 8 bases at V and 5 bases at J, with 14 bases between the two ends. Per the germline V gene, CDR1 is MRHNA and CDR2 is SNTAGT. The CDR3 DNA is TGTGCCAGCGGGGCTGATGGGGGAGATACGCAGTATTTT. Translated: CASGADGGDTQYF.

The count of this clonotype is one. This sequence joins TRBV24-1 and TRBJ2-2; possible D gene TRBD1, 6 bases. The ends were cut back, 4 bases at V and 5 bases at J, with 13 bases in the middle. Germline lookup yields CDR1 KGHDR and CDR2 SFDVKD. This CDR3 region has 15 residues. Here the CDR3 reads CATSDPTGKTGELFF. The CDR3 DNA is TGTGCCACCAGTGACCCTACAGGGAAGACCGGGGAGCTGTTTTTT.